Included here is one TCR beta chain sequence, with context. Its antigen is unknown. Trimming removed 4 bases at V and 4 bases at J, with 19 bases between. Germline CDR1 is MGHRA and CDR2 is YSYEKL. The CDR3 consists of 16 residues. Tagging with unique molecular identifiers was a feature of the TCR beta cDNA libraries. Between roughly 1 and 10 million T cells gave rise to around 500,000 cDNA molecules. TCRdb itself ran the PCR reads through MiXCR, one entry per CDR3 protein. This table holds about 810,000 distinct CDR3 sequences, roughly half found once. The data are from a study of post-analysis software for immune sequencing data. Study-level findings and limits: Patients used several TRBV segments, including TRBV5-6, TRBV5-1 and TRBV20-1, more often than controls. Controls showed significantly higher normalized Chao1 diversity than did multiple sclerosis patients. Samples from one preparation batch, clustered by F measure, grouped strongly together.

Sequencing was performed on blood. The TCR originated in a girl between 10 and 17 years old with multiple sclerosis. The V gene is TRBV4-1, the J gene TRBJ1-1; D possibly corresponds to TRBD1 (6 bases). CDR3 amino acids: CASSPLPGRGATEAFF. The DNA for the CDR3 is TGCGCCAGCAGCCCACTACCGGGCCGGGGGGCCACTGAAGCTTTCTTT.